The 24 T cell receptor beta chains below were found in one sample sequenced in a study of blood T cells in healthy people across ages. Primed by a sample-barcoded 5' primer and a J-beta primer mix, a second PCR proceeded for roughly 7 to 11 cycles. Each CDR3 protein is one row after TCRdb ran MiXCR on the 5' RACE reads. This table has around 650,000 distinct CDR3 sequences, 40% to 45% appearing once. Sequencing was carried out using blood. The origin of the receptors is a man older than 75 in good health.

This clonotype was picked up many times. In nucleotides, the CDR3 is TGTGCCACCGACCTGGGACAGGGAGAGACCCAGTACTTC. Encoded protein: CATDLGQGETQYF. This chain links TRBV11-2 with TRBJ2-5, with TRBD1 matching over 9 bases. Trimming removed 10 bases from V and 4 bases from J; junction bases left unmatched: 7. The CDR3 is made up of 13 amino acids. Germline CDR1 is SGHAT and CDR2 is FQNNGV.

The rearrangement uses TRBV6-5 and TRBJ2-4; D is unresolved. The CDR3 sequence is 14 residues long. Trimming cost V 0 bases and J 7 bases, with 10 bases left between them. Germline V gives CDR1 MNHEY, CDR2 SVGAGI. As DNA, the CDR3 is TGTGCCAGCAGTTACTCGATCGCTCCGAACATTCAGTACTTC. Translating gives CASSYSIAPNIQYF.

This clonotype came up a few times. This chain connects TRBV4-1 to TRBJ2-5; D uncertain. Trimming cost V 0 bases and J 6 bases, with 14 bases left between them. The CDR3 loop spans 15 amino acids. Germline V gene sequence: CDR1 MGHRA, CDR2 YSYEKL. The CDR3 region has the DNA TGCGCCAGCAGCCAAGATGAAGCCGGCCTGAAGACCCAGTACTTC. Its translation: CASSQDEAGLKTQYF.

The V and J genes are TRBV20-1 and TRBJ1-1, with unresolved D. Germline assignment: CDR1 DFQATT and CDR2 SNEGSKA (reference sequence). The CDR3 runs 13 residues. For the CDR3, the DNA is TGCAGCTACTACTCGGGAGGGAACACTGAAGCTTTCTTT. Translated: CSYYSGGNTEAFF.

This clonotype was seen a handful of times. One end of the junction is discordant with germline, which a read error may explain. J is TRBJ2-7 and V is TRBV10-1; 7 bases fit TRBD1. The DNA matches TRBJ2-5 better at its end, which makes the J call doubtful. Germline V lookup: CDR1 WNHNN, CDR2 SYGVQD (reference sequence). This CDR3 comprises 16 residues. The CDR3 loop is CASSETRQGYAETQYF. Here the CDR3 DNA reads TGCGCTAGCAGTGAGACCCGACAGGGTTACGCTGAGACCCAGTACTTC.

The rearrangement links TRBV7-9 to TRBJ2-1; 11 nucleotides align to TRBD2. The J call may be incorrect, as the DNA end agrees better with TRBJ2-7. The CDR3 is 16 amino acids. CDR1 is SEHNR and CDR2 is FQNEAQ in the germline V gene (reference sequence). This chain's CDR3 is CASSLETSGSYNEQYF. The CDR3 DNA is TGTGCCAGCAGCCTCGAAACTAGCGGGAGTTACAATGAGCAGTACTTC.

V usage is TRBV15 and J usage is TRBJ2-3; TRBD2 agrees at 9 bases. This CDR3 comprises 17 residues. Germline values: CDR1 LNHNV, CDR2 YYDKDF (reference sequence). After removal of 2 bases from V and 3 bases from J, the junction contained 9 bases not matched to a gene. CDR3 loop: CATSRNPMSGRTDTQYF. The CDR3 DNA is TGTGCCACCAGCAGAAACCCAATGAGCGGGAGGACAGATACGCAGTATTTT.

The genes are TRBV12-3 or TRBV12-4 and TRBJ2-7; no clear D. The CDR3 is 16 amino acids. V lost 3 bases and J 0 bases, leaving 15 bases between the germline ends. The CDR3 sequence: CASSFALHLGSYEQYF. DNA for the CDR3: TGTGCCAGCAGTTTTGCACTGCATCTGGGCTCCTACGAGCAGTACTTC.

This clonotype was seen more than once but under ten times. This rearrangement joins TRBV5-1 to TRBJ1-4; D uncertain. In germline, CDR1 is SGHRS, CDR2 YFSETQ. The CDR3 is 15 amino acids. Trimming removed 4 bases from V and 7 bases from J, with 17 bases in between. In DNA form, the CDR3 reads TGCGCCAGCAGCGGAAAAGCCGGTCCTAGTGAAAAACTGTTTTTT. Protein product: CASSGKAGPSEKLFF. Based on the CDR3 plus reference TRBV5-1 and TRBJ1-4, the full variable domain is KAGVTQTPRYLIKTRGQQVTLSCSPISGHRSVSWYQQTPGQGLQFLFEYFSETQRNKGNFPGRFSGRQFSNSRSEMNVSTLELGDSALYLCASSGKAGPSEKLFFGSGTQLSVL.

This chain's CDR3 is CSARGWVAGEVNEQFF. The CDR3 nucleotides read TGCAGCGCCCGGGGTTGGGTTGCGGGAGAGGTCAATGAGCAGTTCTTC. This chain connects TRBV29-1 to TRBJ2-1; TRBD2 agrees at 7 bases. The CDR3 consists of 16 residues. V shed 7 bases, J shed 6 bases, and the junction held 18 bases outside the gene matches. Germline loops: CDR1 SQVTM, CDR2 ANQGSEA.

Only a few counts were recorded for this clonotype. The genes are TRBV6-5 and TRBJ2-3, with TRBD2 matching over 13 bases. This CDR3 comprises 15 residues. The J segment lost 3 bases and the V segment lost 6 bases, leaving 3 bases of the junction unmatched. Germline CDR1 reads MNHEY; CDR2 reads SVGAGI. The CDR3 is CASRRTSGSTDTQYF. DNA for the CDR3: TGTGCCAGCAGAAGGACTAGCGGGAGTACAGATACGCAGTATTTT.

This chain joins TRBV29-1 and TRBJ2-7; weak D call: TRBD2 (5 bases). V was cut by 1 base and J by 7 bases, with 11 bases left in between. The V gene's germline CDR1 is SQVTM and CDR2 ANQGSEA. The CDR3 has 12 amino acids. The CDR3 DNA sequence: TGCAGCGTTGAAGGGTTTCGGGATGAGCAGTACTTC. Translating gives CSVEGFRDEQYF.

The table lists this clonotype with a count of one. V is TRBV6-6 and J is TRBJ2-7; 9 positions agree with TRBD1. The CDR3 consists of 16 residues. J was trimmed by 4 bases and V by 5 bases; bases with no gene match: 12. Germline V lookup: CDR1 MNHNY, CDR2 SVGAGI (reference sequence). The CDR3 DNA is TGTGCCAGCAGTCCGGGCGACAGGGGGGCCCTGTACGAGCAGTACTTC. Encoded protein: CASSPGDRGALYEQYF.

This clonotype was counted only a few times. V is TRBV6-2 or TRBV6-3 and J is TRBJ2-3; 9 bases match TRBD1. The CDR3 runs 16 residues. Germline CDR1 is MNHEY and CDR2 is SVGEGT. The junction had 8 bases not matched to a gene; V was cut back by 7 bases and J by 0 bases. The DNA of the CDR3 is TGTGCCAGCACCCAACGGGGACAGGGAAGCACAGATACGCAGTATTTT. Translating gives CASTQRGQGSTDTQYF.

This sequence joins TRBV4-2 and TRBJ2-1; TRBD2 is a possible D gene (6 bases). The V end lost 1 base, the J end lost 4 bases, and 17 bases lay between the germline ends. CDR1 and CDR2 (germline): LGHNA, YNFKEQ. This CDR3 contains 17 residues. The DNA of the CDR3 is TGTGCCAGCAGCCAAGGTGCAGCGGGTTCTAGGTACAATGAGCAGTTCTTC. The encoded protein is CASSQGAAGSRYNEQFF.

This clonotype has a count of ten or more. The rearrangement uses TRBV10-3 and TRBJ2-5; 8 positions match TRBD2. V lost 3 bases and J lost 5; bases outside the gene matches: 5. The CDR3 is 14 residues long. CDR1 and CDR2 (germline): ENHRY, SYGVKD. The CDR3 sequence is CAISDGGVWETQYF. The DNA for the CDR3 is TGTGCCATCAGTGACGGGGGGGTCTGGGAGACCCAGTACTTC.

This chain joins TRBV19 and TRBJ1-1, with TRBD1 as a possible D gene (6 bases). The V end was cut by 3 bases, the J end by 6 bases, with 23 bases between. Germline CDR1 LNHDA, CDR2 SQIVND (reference sequence). The CDR3 has 17 amino acids. CDR3 residues: CASSIGPGEGLYSEAFF. DNA of the CDR3: TGTGCCAGTAGTATTGGCCCAGGGGAGGGACTTTATTCTGAAGCTTTCTTT. Full variable domain (remainder filled in from reference TRBV19 and TRBJ1-1): DGGITQSPKYLFRKEGQNVTLSCEQNLNHDAMYWYRQDPGQGLRLIYYSQIVNDFQKGDIAEGYSVSREKKESFPLTVTSAQKNPTAFYLCASSIGPGEGLYSEAFFGQGTRLTVV.

The chain is built from TRBV20-1 and TRBJ2-5; D gene unclear. The CDR3 is made up of 13 amino acids. Trimming pared 6 bases from V and 11 bases from J, leaving 22 bases between. CDR1 is DFQATT and CDR2 is SNEGSKA in the germline V gene (reference sequence). For the CDR3, the DNA is TGCAGTGCCACACGGTCCCCTGCAAGTGAGCAGTACTTC. Translation gives CSATRSPASEQYF.

This clonotype was seen only once. V usage is TRBV15 and J usage is TRBJ2-7; D perhaps matches TRBD1 (5 bases). V shed 1 base and J shed 3 bases, with 10 bases lying between them. CDR1 and CDR2 (germline): LNHNV, YYDKDF (reference sequence). The length of the CDR3 is 14 residues. CDR3 coding DNA: TGTGCCACCAGCAGAGGAAGACAGAGCTACGAGCAGTACTTC. It codes for CATSRGRQSYEQYF.

This clonotype was counted between two and nine times. The CDR3 sequence is CATSRDPQGASDTQYF. CDR3 coding DNA: TGTGCCACCAGCAGAGATCCACAGGGGGCTTCAGATACGCAGTATTTT. This rearrangement joins TRBV15 to TRBJ2-3; 9 bases fit TRBD1. The CDR3 sequence is 16 residues long. V lost 0 bases and J lost 4; bases outside the gene matches: 5. The germline gives CDR1 LNHNV, CDR2 YYDKDF (reference sequence).

This chain links TRBV12-3 or TRBV12-4 with TRBJ1-4; no clear D. The CDR3 spans 11 residues. Trimming shortened V by 5 bases and J by 12 bases, and 10 bases separated the two germline ends. The CDR3 DNA sequence: TGTGCCAGCAGTCCCCGCGGGGAACTGTTTTTT. Amino acid sequence: CASSPRGELFF.

The rearrangement uses TRBV10-3 and TRBJ2-7, with unresolved D. Trimming shortened V by 4 bases and J by 5 bases, and 6 bases separated the two germline ends. The germline CDR1 and CDR2 sequences are ENHRY and SYGVKD. CDR3 length: 11 amino acids. The chain's CDR3 is CAISARDEQYF. The DNA of the CDR3 is TGTGCCATCAGTGCAAGGGACGAGCAGTACTTC.

The chain recombines TRBV20-1 with TRBJ2-3, with 8 bases identical to TRBD2. CDR3 length: 14 amino acids. CDR1 and CDR2 (germline): DFQATT, SNEGSKA (reference sequence). J was trimmed by 5 bases and V by 1 base; bases with no gene match: 5. CDR3 amino acids: CSARVGGGGDTQYF. The CDR3 DNA reads TGCAGTGCTAGAGTCGGGGGGGGCGGAGATACGCAGTATTTT.

This clonotype was detected a few times. The chain is built from TRBV4-3 and TRBJ2-2, with 10 bases fitting TRBD2. The germline V gene has CDR1 LGHNA and CDR2 YSLEER. The CDR3 length is 18 residues. Trimming cost V 0 bases and J 5 bases; bases outside gene matches: 9. CDR3 in amino acids: CASSQDPKAGGHTGELFF. For the CDR3, the DNA is TGCGCCAGCAGCCAAGATCCCAAAGCGGGGGGGCATACCGGGGAGCTGTTTTTT.